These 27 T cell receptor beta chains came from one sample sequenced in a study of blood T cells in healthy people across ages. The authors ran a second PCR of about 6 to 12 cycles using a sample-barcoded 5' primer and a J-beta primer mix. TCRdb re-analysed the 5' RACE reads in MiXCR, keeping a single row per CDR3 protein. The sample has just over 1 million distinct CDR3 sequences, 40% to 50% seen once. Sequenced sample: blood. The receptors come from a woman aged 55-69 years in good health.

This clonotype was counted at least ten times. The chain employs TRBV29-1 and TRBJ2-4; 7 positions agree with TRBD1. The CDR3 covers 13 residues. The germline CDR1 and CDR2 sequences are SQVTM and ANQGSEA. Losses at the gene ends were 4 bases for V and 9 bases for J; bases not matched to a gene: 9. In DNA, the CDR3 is TGCAGCGTTGCCCCAACAGGGGCGGCCATTCAGTACTTC. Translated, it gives CSVAPTGAAIQYF. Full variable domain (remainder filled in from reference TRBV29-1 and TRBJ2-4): SAVISQKPSRDICQRGTSLTIQCQVDSQVTMMFWYRQQPGQSLTLIATANQGSEATYESGFVIDKFPISRPNLTFSTLTVSNMSPEDSSIYLCSVAPTGAAIQYFGAGTRLSVL.

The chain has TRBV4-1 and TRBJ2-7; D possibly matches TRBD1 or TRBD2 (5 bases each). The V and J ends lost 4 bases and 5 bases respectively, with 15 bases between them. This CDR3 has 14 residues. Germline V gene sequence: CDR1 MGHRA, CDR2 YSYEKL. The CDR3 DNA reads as TGCGCCAGCAGCCCGGGACCGACCACTCACGAGCAGTACTTC. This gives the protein CASSPGPTTHEQYF.

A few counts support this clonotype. The DNA of the CDR3 is TGTGCCAGCAGCTCAACACCGGACAGGGGGCGATTGGGAGGCTACACCTTC. It translates to CASSSTPDRGRLGGYTF. The gene calls are TRBV9 and TRBJ1-2, with 11 nucleotides matching TRBD1. The CDR3 length is 17 residues. The trim removed 4 bases at V and 8 bases at J, leaving 16 bases unmatched. The V gene's germline CDR1 is SGDLS and CDR2 YYNGEE.

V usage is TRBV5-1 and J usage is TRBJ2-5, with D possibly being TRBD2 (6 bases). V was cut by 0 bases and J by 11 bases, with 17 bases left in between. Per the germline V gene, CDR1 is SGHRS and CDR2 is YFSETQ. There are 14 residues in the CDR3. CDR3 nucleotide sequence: TGCGCCAGCAGCTTGGTGGGCAGCCCTGGGGGGCAGTACTTC. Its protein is CASSLVGSPGGQYF.

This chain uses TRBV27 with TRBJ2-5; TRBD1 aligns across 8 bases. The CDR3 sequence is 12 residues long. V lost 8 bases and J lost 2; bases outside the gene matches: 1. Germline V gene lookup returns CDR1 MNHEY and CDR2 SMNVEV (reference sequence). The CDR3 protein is CASGQGQETQYF. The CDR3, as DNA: TGTGCCAGCGGACAGGGACAAGAGACCCAGTACTTC.

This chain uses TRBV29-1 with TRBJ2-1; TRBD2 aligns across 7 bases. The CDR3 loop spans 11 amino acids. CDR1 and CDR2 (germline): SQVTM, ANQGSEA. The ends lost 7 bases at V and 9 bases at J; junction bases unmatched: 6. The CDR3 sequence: CSGIAGGEQFF. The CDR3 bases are TGCAGCGGCATAGCGGGTGGTGAGCAGTTCTTC.

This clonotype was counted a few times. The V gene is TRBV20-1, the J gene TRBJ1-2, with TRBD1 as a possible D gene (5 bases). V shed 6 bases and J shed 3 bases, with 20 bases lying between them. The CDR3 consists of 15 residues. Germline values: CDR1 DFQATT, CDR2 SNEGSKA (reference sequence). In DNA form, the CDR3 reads TGCAGTGCCCTGGTAGGGGCCAATGAGGACTATGGCTACACCTTC. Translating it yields CSALVGANEDYGYTF.

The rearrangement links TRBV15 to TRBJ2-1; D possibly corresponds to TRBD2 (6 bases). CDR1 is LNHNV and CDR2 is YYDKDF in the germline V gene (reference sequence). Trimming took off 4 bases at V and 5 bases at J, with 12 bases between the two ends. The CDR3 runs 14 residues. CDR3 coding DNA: TGTGCCACCAGCACCGGGACTTTCAACAATGAGCAGTTCTTC. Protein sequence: CATSTGTFNNEQFF.

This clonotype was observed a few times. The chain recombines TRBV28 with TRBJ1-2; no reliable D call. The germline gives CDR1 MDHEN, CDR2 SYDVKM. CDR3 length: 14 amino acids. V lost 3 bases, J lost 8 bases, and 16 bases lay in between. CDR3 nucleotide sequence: TGTGCCAGCAGTTTGGTGCGGTCGGGGTCCGGCTACACCTTC. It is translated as CASSLVRSGSGYTF.

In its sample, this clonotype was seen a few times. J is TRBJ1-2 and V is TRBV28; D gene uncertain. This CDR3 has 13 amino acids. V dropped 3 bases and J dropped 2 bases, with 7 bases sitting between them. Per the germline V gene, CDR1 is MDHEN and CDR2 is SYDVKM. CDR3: CASSFQPNYGYTF. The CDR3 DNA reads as TGTGCCAGCAGTTTTCAGCCCAACTATGGCTACACCTTC.

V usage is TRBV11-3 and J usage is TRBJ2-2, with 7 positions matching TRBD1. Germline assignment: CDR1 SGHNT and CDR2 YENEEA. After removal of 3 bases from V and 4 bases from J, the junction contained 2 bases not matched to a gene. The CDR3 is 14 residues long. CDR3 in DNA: TGTGCCAGCAGCTTGGGACAGCTCACCGGGGAGCTGTTTTTT. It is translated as CASSLGQLTGELFF.

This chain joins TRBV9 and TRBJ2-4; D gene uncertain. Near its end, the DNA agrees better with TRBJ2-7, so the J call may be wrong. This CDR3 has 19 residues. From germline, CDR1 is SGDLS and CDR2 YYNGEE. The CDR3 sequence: CASSVGATVERLPPYEQYF. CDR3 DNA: TGTGCCAGCAGCGTAGGAGCGACGGTGGAGCGACTCCCTCCCTACGAGCAGTACTTC.

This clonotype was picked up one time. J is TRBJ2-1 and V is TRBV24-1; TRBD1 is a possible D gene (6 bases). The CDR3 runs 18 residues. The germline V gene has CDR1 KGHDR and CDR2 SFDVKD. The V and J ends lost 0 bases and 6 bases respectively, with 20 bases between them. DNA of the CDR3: TGTGCCACCAGTGATTTGCATTGGGGCACAACAGGGATCAATGAGCAGTTCTTC. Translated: CATSDLHWGTTGINEQFF.

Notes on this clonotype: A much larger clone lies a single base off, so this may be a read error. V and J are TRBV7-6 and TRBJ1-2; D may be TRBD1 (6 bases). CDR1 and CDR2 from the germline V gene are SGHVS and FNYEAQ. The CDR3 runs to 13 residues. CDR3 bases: TGTGCCTGCAGCTCGGACAGAAGCTATGGCTACACCTTC. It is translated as CACSSDRSYGYTF.

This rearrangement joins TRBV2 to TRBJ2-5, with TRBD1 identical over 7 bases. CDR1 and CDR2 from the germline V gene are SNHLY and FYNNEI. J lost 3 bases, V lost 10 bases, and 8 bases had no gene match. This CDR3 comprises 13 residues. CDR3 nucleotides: TGTGCCATCGACAGGGACCTTAAAGAGACCCAGTACTTC. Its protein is CAIDRDLKETQYF.

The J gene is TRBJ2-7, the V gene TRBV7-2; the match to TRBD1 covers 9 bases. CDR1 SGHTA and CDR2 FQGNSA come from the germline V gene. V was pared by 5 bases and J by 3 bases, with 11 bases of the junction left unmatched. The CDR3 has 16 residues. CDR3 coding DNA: TGTGCCAGCAGCCGTCCCCGGACAGGGGTTCTCTACGAGCAGTACTTC. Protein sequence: CASSRPRTGVLYEQYF.

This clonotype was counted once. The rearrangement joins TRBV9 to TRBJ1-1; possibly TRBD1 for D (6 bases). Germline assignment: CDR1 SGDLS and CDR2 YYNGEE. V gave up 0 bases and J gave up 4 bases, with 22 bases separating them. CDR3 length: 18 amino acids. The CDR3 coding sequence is TGTGCCAGCAGCGTAGCTTTAGGGGGACGGGGAGGTAGCACTGAAGCTTTCTTT. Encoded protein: CASSVALGGRGGSTEAFF.

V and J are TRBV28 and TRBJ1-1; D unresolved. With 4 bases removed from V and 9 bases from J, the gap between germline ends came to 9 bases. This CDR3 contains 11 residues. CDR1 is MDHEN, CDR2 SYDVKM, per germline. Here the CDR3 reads CASSWKSQAFF. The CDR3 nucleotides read TGTGCCAGCAGTTGGAAATCCCAAGCTTTCTTT.

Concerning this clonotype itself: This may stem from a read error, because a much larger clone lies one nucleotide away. The CDR3 nucleotides are TGTGCCAGCAGCTCCCTCGAGACAGGGGCGAATGAGCAGTTCTTC. It translates to CASSSLETGANEQFF. The V and J genes are TRBV11-2 and TRBJ2-1, with TRBD1 matching 8 bases. This CDR3 is 15 amino acids long. The V gene end was trimmed by 4 bases and the J gene end by 7 bases; junction bases not matched to a gene: 9. Germline V gene data show CDR1 as SGHAT and CDR2 as FQNNGV. The complete variable domain, with remaining parts taken from reference TRBV11-2 and TRBJ2-1, reads EAGVAQSPRYKIIEKRQSVAFWCNPISGHATLYWYQQILGQGPKLLIQFQNNGVVDDSQLPKDRFSAERLKGVDSTLKIQPAKLEDSAVYLCASSSLETGANEQFFGPGTRLTVL.

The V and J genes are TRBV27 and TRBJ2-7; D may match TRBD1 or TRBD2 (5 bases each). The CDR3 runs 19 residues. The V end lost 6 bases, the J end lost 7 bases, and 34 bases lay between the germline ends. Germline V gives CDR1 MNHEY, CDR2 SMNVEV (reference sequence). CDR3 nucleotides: TGTGCCAGCAGCACCTACTACGGACACACACACGGGGTAGTTGGTGAGCAGTACTTC. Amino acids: CASSTYYGHTHGVVGEQYF.

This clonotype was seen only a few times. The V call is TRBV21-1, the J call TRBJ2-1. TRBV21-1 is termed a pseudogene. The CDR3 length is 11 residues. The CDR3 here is CASKVRGEQFF. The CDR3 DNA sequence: TGTGCCAGCAAGGTTCGTGGTGAGCAGTTCTTC.

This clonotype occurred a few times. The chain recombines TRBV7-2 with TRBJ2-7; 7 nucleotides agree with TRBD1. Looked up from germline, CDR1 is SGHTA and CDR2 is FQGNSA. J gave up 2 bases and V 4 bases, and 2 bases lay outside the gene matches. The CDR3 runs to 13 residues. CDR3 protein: CASSWDRTYEQYF. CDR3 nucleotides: TGTGCCAGCAGCTGGGACAGAACCTACGAGCAGTACTTC.

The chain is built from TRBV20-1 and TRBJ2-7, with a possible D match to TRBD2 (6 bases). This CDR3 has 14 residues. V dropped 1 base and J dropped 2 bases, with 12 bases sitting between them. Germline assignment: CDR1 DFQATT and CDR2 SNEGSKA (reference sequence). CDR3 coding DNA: TGCAGTGCTAGAGGGATAGCGGAGACCTACGAGCAGTACTTC. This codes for CSARGIAETYEQYF.

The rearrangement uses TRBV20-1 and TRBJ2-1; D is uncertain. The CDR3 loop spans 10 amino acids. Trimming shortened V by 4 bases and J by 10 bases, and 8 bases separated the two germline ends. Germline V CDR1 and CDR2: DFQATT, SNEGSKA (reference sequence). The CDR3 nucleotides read TGCAGTGCTAACCGGGTAGAGCAGTTCTTC. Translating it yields CSANRVEQFF.

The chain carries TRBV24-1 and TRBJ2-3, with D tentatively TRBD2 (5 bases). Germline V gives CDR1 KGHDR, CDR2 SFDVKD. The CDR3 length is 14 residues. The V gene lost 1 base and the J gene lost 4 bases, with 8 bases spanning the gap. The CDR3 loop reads CATSDFPGADTQYF. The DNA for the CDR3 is TGTGCCACCAGTGATTTCCCCGGGGCAGATACGCAGTATTTT.

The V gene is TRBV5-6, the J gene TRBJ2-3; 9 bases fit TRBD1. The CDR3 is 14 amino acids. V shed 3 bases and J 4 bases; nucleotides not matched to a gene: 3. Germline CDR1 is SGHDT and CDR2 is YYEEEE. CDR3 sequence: CASSWGQGSDTQYF. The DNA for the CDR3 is TGTGCCAGCAGCTGGGGACAGGGTTCAGATACGCAGTATTTT.

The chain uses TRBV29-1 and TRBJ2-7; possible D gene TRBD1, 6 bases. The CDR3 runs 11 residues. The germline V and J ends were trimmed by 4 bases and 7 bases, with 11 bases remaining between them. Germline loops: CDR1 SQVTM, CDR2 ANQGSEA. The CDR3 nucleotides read TGCAGCGTTGCTAGAAGGGGGGAGCAGTACTTC. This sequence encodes CSVARRGEQYF.